This T cell receptor beta chain derives from a study of blood T cell repertoires in COVID-19. On the study more broadly: Samples of COVID-19 (acute and convalescent) were obtained from the United States, Italy and Spain. T cells, B-cell-depleted T cells, or PBMCs supplied cDNA or gDNA.

CDR1 is KGHSH and CDR2 is LQKENI in the germline V gene. The germline V and J ends were trimmed by 3 bases and 3 bases, with 23 bases remaining between them. The CDR3 sequence is 19 residues long. Original processing methods: Nucleated cell counts were estimated from reference gene primer amplification. TCRdb's table, derived via immunoSEQ multiplex PCR, lists solely in-frame clones and lacks some. V and J calls and clone size follow that table, whereas D and trimming were derived from the DNA. This table has 90,000 to 120,000 clones, approximately 88% appearing once. The sample comprised peripheral blood. This TCR came from a human donor in a cohort sampled during active COVID-19. The chain links TRBV18 to TRBJ2-2, with a possible D match to TRBD1 (5 bases). CDR3 DNA sequence: TGTGCCAGCTCACCCCCGAATATTGTAGGGGTCGTGTACACCGGGGAGCTGTTTTTT. This gives the protein CASSPPNIVGVVYTGELFF.